One T cell receptor beta chain is described in this entry. Its matching antigen is unknown. V trimming: 4 bases; J trimming: 0 bases; junction bases outside the gene matches: 3. Looked up from germline, CDR1 is SGHRS and CDR2 is YFSETQ. CDR3 length equals 14 residues. These data come from a study of cytomegalovirus exposure and HLA in healthy donors. Findings of the study overall: Later analysis associated a missense DCLRE1C variant with TCR beta V- and J-gene trimming. An analysis was carried out at a later point. It showed that HLA-associated TCR beta chains were more clonally expanded than equally common non-associated chains. Presence/absence analyses supposed approximately even sequencing depth among donors. Indistinguishable V segments, including TRBV6-2 and TRBV6-3, were excluded.

The PCR was carried out with 60 Vbeta primers and 13 Jbeta primers. The protocol was immunoSEQ multiplex PCR, while the TCRdb copy is restricted to in-frame clones and leaves out a portion. The sample has 250,000 to 350,000 clones, roughly 88% seen once. The sample was PBMCs. This sequence originates from a man aged 40-49 years in good health and CMV-seropositive. The chain recombines TRBV5-1 with TRBJ1-2; 7 bases are shared with TRBD1. The CDR3 here is CASSPGQTNYGYTF. CDR3 bases: TGCGCCAGCAGCCCGGGACAGACTAACTATGGCTACACCTTC.